This TCR beta chain was documented in a study of blood T cells in healthy people across ages. This clonotype was found many times. V lost 5 bases to trimming and J lost 0 bases, with 8 bases between them. The germline CDR1 and CDR2 sequences are SQVTM and ANQGSEA. This CDR3 has 13 residues. It was with a sample-barcoded 5' primer and a J-beta primer mix that a second PCR of roughly 6 to 12 cycles was run. TCRdb ran MiXCR on the 5' RACE reads and lists one entry per CDR3 protein. The sample has around 1,900,000 distinct CDR3 sequences; 35% to 50% are singletons. The sequenced material came from blood. This TCR came from a human donor in good health. J is TRBJ1-5 and V is TRBV29-1, with D maybe TRBD1 (5 bases). This CDR3 is CSVKTDSNQPQHF. CDR3 nucleotides: TGCAGCGTTAAGACAGATAGCAATCAGCCCCAGCATTTT.